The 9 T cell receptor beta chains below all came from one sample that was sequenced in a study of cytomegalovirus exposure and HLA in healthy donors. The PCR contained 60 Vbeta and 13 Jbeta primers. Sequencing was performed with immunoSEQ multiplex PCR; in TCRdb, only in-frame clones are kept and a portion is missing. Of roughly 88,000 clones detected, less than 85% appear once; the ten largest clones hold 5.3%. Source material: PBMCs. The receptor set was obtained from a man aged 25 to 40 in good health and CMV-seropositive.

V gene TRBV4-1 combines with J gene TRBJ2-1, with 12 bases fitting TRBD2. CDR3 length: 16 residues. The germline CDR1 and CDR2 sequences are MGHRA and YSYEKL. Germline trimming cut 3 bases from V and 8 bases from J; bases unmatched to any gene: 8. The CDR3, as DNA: TGCGCCAGCAGCCATGGCGGACTAGCGGGATCATATGAGCAGTTCTTC. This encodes CASSHGGLAGSYEQFF.

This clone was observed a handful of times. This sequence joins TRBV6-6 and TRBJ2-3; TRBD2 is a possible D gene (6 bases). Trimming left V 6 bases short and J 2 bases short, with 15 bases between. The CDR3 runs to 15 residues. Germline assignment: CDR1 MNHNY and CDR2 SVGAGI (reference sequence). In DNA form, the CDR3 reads TGTGCCAGCAGGGCCTCTAGCGACTACACAGATACGCAGTATTTT. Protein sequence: CASRASSDYTDTQYF.

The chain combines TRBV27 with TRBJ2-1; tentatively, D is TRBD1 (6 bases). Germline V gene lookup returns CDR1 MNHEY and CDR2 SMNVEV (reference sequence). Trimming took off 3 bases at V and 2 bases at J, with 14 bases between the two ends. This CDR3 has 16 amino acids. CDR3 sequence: CASSFSGQLAYNEQFF. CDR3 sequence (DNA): TGTGCCAGCAGTTTCTCCGGACAGCTGGCCTACAATGAGCAGTTCTTC.

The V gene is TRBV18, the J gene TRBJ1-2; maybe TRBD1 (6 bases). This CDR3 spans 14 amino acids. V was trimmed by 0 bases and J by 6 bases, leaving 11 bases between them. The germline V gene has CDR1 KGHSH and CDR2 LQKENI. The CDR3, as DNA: TGTGCCAGCTCACCACCAGGGGGAAGGAATGGCTACACCTTC. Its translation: CASSPPGGRNGYTF.

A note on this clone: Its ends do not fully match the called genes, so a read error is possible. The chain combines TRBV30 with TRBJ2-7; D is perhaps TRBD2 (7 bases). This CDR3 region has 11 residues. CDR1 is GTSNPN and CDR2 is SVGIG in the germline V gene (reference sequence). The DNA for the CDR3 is TGTGCCTGGACGGGGGGCCCCCGAGTTTCCTTC. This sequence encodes CAWTGGPRVSF.

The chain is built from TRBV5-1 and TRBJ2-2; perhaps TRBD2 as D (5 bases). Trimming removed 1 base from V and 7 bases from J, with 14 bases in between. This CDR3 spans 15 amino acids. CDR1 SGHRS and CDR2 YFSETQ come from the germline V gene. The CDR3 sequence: CASSLIAQRDGELFF. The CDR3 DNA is TGCGCCAGCAGCTTGATCGCACAGAGGGACGGGGAGCTGTTTTTT.

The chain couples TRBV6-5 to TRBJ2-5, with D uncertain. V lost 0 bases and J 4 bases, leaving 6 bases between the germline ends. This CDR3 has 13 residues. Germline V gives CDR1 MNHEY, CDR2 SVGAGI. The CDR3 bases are TGTGCCAGCAGTTACTCCTATCGAGAGACCCAGTACTTC. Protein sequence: CASSYSYRETQYF.

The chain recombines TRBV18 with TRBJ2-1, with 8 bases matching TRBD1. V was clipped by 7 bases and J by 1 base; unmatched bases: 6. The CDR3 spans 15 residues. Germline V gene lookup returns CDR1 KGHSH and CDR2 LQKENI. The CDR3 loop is CASCTGDRSYNEQFF. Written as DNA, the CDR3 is TGTGCCAGCTGCACAGGGGACAGGTCCTACAATGAGCAGTTCTTC.

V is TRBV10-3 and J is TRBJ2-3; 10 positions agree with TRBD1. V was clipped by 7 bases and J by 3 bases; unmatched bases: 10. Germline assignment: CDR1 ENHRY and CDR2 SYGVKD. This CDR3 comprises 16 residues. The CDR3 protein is CAIKVYEGQGTDTQYF. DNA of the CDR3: TGTGCCATCAAAGTATATGAGGGACAGGGGACAGATACGCAGTATTTT.